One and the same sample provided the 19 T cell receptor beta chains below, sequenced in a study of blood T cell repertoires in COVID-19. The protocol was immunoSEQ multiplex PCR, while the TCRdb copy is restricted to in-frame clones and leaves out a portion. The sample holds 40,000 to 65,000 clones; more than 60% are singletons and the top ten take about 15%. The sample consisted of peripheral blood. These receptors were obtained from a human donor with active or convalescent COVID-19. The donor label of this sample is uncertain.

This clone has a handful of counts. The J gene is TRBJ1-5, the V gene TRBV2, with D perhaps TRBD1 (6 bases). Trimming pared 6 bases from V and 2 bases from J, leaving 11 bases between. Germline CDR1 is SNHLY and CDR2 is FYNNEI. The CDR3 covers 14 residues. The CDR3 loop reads CASSERQGNQPQHF. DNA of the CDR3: TGTGCCAGCAGCGAGCGACAGGGCAATCAGCCCCAGCATTTT.

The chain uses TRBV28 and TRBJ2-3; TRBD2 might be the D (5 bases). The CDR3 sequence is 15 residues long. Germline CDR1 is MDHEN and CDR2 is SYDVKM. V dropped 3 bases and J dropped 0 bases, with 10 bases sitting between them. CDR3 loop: CASSFVALSTDTQYF. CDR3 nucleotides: TGTGCCAGCAGTTTTGTAGCGCTAAGCACAGATACGCAGTATTTT.

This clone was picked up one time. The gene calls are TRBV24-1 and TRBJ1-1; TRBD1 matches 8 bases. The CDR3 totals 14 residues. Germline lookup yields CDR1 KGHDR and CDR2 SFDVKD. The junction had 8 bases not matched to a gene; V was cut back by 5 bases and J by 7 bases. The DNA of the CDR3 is TGTGCCACCAGTGGTTCAGGGGGCAGGTTTGAAGCTTTCTTT. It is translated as CATSGSGGRFEAFF.

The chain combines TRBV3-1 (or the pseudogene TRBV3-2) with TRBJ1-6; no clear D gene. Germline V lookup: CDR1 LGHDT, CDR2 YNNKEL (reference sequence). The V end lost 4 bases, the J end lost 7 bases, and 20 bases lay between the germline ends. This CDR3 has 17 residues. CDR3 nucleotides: TGTGCCAGCAGCCCCCGTGGGCGGGGATTTTTCAATTCACCCCTCCACTTT. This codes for CASSPRGRGFFNSPLHF.

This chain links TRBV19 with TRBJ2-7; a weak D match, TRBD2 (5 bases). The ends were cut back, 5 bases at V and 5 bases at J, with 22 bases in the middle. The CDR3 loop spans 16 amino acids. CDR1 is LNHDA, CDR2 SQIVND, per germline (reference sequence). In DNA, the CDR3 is TGTGCCAGTAGTGCGCCCCTCGTCGCGGGCGCGAACGAGCAGTACTTC. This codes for CASSAPLVAGANEQYF.

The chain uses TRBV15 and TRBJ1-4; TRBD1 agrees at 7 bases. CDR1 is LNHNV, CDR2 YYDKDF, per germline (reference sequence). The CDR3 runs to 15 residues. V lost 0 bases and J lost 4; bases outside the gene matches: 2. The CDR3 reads CATSREQGINEKLFF. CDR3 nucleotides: TGTGCCACCAGCAGAGAACAGGGGATTAATGAAAAACTGTTTTTT.

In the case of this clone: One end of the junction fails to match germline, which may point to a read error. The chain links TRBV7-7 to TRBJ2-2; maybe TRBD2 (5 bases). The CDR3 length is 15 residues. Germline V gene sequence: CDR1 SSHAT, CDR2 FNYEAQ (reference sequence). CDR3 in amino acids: CASSLTRANTGELFF. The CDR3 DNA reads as TGTGCTAGCAGCTTGACGAGGGCGAACACCGGGGAGCTGTTTTTT.

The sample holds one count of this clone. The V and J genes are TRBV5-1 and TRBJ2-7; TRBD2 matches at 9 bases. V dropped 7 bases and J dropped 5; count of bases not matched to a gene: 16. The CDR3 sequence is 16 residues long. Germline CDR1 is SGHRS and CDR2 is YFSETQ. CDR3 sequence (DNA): TGCGCCAGCGGACTCCGGCGGGGGGGCGCGGGAAACGAGCAGTACTTC. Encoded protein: CASGLRRGGAGNEQYF.

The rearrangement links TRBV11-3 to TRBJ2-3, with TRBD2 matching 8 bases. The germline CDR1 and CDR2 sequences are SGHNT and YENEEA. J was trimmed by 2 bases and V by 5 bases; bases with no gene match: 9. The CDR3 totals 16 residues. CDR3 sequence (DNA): TGTGCCAGCAGCCGCCGCGGGGGGCCTTACACAGATACGCAGTATTTT. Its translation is CASSRRGGPYTDTQYF.

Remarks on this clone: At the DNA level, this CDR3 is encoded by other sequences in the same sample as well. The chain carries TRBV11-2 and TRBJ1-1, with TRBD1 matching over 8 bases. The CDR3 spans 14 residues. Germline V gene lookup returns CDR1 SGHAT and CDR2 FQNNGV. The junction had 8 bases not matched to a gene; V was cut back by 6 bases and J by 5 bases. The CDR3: CASSHGQGGTEAFF. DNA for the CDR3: TGTGCCAGCAGTCACGGACAGGGTGGGACTGAAGCTTTCTTT. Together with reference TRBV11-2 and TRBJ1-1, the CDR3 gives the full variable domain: EAGVAQSPRYKIIEKRQSVAFWCNPISGHATLYWYQQILGQGPKLLIQFQNNGVVDDSQLPKDRFSAERLKGVDSTLKIQPAKLEDSAVYLCASSHGQGGTEAFFGQGTRLTVV.

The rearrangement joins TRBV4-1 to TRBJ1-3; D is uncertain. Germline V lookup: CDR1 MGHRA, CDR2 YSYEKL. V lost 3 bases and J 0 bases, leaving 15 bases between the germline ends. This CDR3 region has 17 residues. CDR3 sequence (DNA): TGCGCCAGCAGCCAGGTTCCGGACGGGAGCTCTGGAAACACCATATATTTT. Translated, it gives CASSQVPDGSSGNTIYF.

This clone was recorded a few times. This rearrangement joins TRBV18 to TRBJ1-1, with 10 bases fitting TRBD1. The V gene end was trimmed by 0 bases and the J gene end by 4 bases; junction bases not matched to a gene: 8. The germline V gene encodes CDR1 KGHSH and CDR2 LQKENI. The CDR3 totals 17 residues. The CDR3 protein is CASSPPGQGRGGTEAFF. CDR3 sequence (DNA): TGTGCCAGCTCACCACCGGGACAGGGGAGAGGAGGCACTGAAGCTTTCTTT.

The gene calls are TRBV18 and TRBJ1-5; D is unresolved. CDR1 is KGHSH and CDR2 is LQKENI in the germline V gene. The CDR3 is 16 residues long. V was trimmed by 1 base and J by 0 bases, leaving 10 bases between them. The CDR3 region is CASSPRPPDSNQPQHF. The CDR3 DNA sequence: TGTGCCAGCTCACCACGGCCACCCGATAGCAATCAGCCCCAGCATTTT.

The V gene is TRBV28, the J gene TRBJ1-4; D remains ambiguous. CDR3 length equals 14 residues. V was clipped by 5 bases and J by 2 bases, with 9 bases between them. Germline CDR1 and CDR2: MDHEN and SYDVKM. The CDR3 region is CASSTQQTNEKLFF. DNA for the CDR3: TGTGCCAGCAGTACGCAACAGACTAATGAAAAACTGTTTTTT. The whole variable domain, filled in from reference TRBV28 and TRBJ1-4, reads DVKVTQSSRYLVKRTGEKVFLECVQDMDHENMFWYRQDPGLGLRLIYFSYDVKMKEKGDIPEGYSVSREKKERFSLILESASTNQTSMYLCASSTQQTNEKLFFGSGTQLSVL.

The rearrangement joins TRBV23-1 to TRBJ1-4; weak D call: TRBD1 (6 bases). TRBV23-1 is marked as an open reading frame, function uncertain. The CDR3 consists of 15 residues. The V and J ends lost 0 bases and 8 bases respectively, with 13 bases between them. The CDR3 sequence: CASSQSRDKREKLFF. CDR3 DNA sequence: TGCGCCAGCAGTCAATCGAGGGACAAGCGGGAAAAACTGTTTTTT.

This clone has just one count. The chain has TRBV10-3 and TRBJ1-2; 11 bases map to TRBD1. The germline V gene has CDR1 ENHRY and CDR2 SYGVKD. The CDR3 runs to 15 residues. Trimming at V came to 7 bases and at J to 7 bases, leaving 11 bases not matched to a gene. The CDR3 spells CAITNIGTGGRGYTF. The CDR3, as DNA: TGTGCCATCACTAATATCGGGACAGGGGGACGTGGCTACACCTTC.

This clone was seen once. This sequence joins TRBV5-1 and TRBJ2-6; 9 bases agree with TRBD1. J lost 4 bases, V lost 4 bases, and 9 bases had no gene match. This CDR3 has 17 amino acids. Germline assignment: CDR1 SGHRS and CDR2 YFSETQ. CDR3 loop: CASSAQQGARGANVLTF. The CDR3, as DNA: TGCGCCAGCAGCGCCCAACAGGGGGCGCGGGGGGCCAACGTCCTGACTTTC.

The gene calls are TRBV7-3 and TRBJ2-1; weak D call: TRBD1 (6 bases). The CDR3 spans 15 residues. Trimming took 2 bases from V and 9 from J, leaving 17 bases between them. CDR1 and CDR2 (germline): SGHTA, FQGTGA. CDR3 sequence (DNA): TGTGCCAGCAGCTTATCGGCGGTTACCAGGGGTGAGCAGTTCTTC. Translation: CASSLSAVTRGEQFF.

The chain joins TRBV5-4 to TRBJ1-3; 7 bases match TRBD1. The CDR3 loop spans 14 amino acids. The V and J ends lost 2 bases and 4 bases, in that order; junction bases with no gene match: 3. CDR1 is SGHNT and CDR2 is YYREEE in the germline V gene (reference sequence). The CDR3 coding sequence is TGTGCCAGCAGCTTTGGGACAGAAGGAAACACCATATATTTT. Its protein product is CASSFGTEGNTIYF.